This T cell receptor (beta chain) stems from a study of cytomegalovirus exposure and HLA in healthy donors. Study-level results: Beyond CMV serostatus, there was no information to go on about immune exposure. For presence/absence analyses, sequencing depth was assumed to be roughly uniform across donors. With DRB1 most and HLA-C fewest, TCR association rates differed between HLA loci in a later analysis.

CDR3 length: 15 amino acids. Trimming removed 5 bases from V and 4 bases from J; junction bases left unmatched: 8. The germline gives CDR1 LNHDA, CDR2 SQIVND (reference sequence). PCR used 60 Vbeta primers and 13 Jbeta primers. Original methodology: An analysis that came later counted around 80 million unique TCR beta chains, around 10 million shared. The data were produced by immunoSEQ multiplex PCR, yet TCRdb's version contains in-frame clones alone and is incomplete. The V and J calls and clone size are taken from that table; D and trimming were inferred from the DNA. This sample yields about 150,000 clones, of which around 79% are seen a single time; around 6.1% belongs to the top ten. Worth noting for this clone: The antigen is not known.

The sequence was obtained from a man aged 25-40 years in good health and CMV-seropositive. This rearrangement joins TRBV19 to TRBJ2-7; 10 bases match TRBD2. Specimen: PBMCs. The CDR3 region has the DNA TGTGCCAGTAGTGCCCGTAGCGGGGGGCCATACGAGCAGTACTTC. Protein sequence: CASSARSGGPYEQYF.